Listed here are 24 T cell receptor beta chains from one sample, sequenced in a study of radiotherapy plus CTLA-4 blockade in lung cancer. Sequencing was performed with immunoSEQ multiplex PCR; in TCRdb, only in-frame clones are kept and a portion is missing. Counted here are about 87,000 clones, approximately 86% occurring once; the ten biggest clones make up 16%. Source: peripheral blood, taken from a patient treated with radiotherapy plus ipilimumab. Receptors originate from a human donor with non-small cell lung cancer that progressed on radiotherapy plus ipilimumab.

V is TRBV2 and J is TRBJ2-5, with 11 bases matching TRBD2. Matching the DNA end better, TRBJ2-7 makes the J call doubtful. The CDR3 runs 20 residues. Germline-derived CDR1 and CDR2 are SNHLY and FYNNEI. The CDR3 nucleotides are TGTGCCAGCAGTGAAGCGGTTAGTTTTAGCGGGAGGGCCGATGAATACGAGCAGTACTTC. Translating it yields CASSEAVSFSGRADEYEQYF.

The rearrangement links TRBV11-3 to TRBJ2-2; 8 bases are shared with TRBD1. The germline V gene has CDR1 SGHNT and CDR2 YENEEA. V lost 3 bases, J lost 6 bases, and 3 bases stayed unmatched. The CDR3 has 14 amino acids. CDR3 sequence reads: CASSFDRGAGELFF. CDR3 sequence (DNA): TGTGCCAGCAGCTTCGACAGGGGAGCCGGGGAGCTGTTTTTT.

The chain is built from TRBV29-1 and TRBJ1-5, with D possibly TRBD1 on 5 matching bases. In germline, CDR1 is SQVTM, CDR2 ANQGSEA. The CDR3 covers 18 residues. With 5 bases removed from V and 0 bases from J, the gap between germline ends came to 23 bases. CDR3 bases: TGCAGCGTTAATCGGCTTTGGGGGGAAGATAATAGCAATCAGCCCCAGCATTTT. As protein: CSVNRLWGEDNSNQPQHF.

As DNA, the CDR3 is TGTGCCACCAGCAGCGCAGGAGGCAATGGCTACACCTTC. Translating it yields CATSSAGGNGYTF. The chain is built from TRBV15 and TRBJ1-2; D gene ambiguous. V was pared by 3 bases and J by 6 bases, with 11 bases between. This CDR3 contains 13 residues. CDR1 and CDR2 (germline): LNHNV, YYDKDF (reference sequence).

J is TRBJ2-7 and V is TRBV7-9, with D maybe TRBD2 (6 bases). Germline assignment: CDR1 SEHNR and CDR2 FQNEAQ (reference sequence). Trimming removed 5 bases at V and 4 bases at J, with 12 bases between. The CDR3 totals 13 residues. The DNA of the CDR3 is TGTGCCAGCAGCGGCGGGACGGCTTACGAGCAGTACTTC. Amino acids: CASSGGTAYEQYF.

The V call is TRBV18, the J call TRBJ1-1; perhaps TRBD1 as D (5 bases). The CDR3 contains 16 residues. V lost 3 bases and J lost 2, with 16 bases in between. Germline values: CDR1 KGHSH, CDR2 LQKENI. The CDR3 DNA reads TGTGCCAGCTCACCTGTATTTGACAGAATTAACACTGAAGCTTTCTTT. This codes for CASSPVFDRINTEAFF.

The chain recombines TRBV19 with TRBJ1-1; D not resolved. V was shortened by 0 bases and J by 4 bases, with 9 bases between the two germline ends. The CDR3 runs to 14 residues. In germline, CDR1 is LNHDA, CDR2 SQIVND (reference sequence). The CDR3 DNA follows: TGTGCCAGTAGTATAGAGGGATCGGGCACTGAAGCTTTCTTT. This gives the protein CASSIEGSGTEAFF.

The CDR3 DNA sequence: TGTGCCAGCAGCCAAGTACAGGGGGGACAGCCCCAGCATTTT. Its protein product is CASSQVQGGQPQHF. The chain carries TRBV4-2 and TRBJ1-5; 8 bases are shared with TRBD1. The CDR3 is made up of 14 amino acids. With 1 base clipped from V and 7 bases from J, the junction kept 3 bases outside the gene matches. In germline, CDR1 is LGHNA, CDR2 YNFKEQ.

The chain combines TRBV25-1 with TRBJ1-5; no definite D call. V dropped 3 bases and J dropped 6 bases, with 9 bases sitting between them. Germline CDR1 reads MGHDK; CDR2 reads SYGVNS. The CDR3 totals 13 residues. This chain's CDR3 is CASSDGVLQPQHF. DNA of the CDR3: TGTGCCAGCAGTGACGGGGTTCTTCAGCCCCAGCATTTT.

The count of this clone is one. This chain links TRBV13 with TRBJ2-7; D is unresolved. Per the germline V gene, CDR1 is PRHDT and CDR2 is FYEKMQ (reference sequence). This CDR3 spans 11 amino acids. Trimming removed 3 bases from V and 1 base from J, with 1 base in between. This CDR3 reads CASSLSYEQYF. For the CDR3, the DNA is TGTGCCAGCAGCTTGTCCTACGAGCAGTACTTC.

The rearrangement uses TRBV18 and TRBJ2-2; no clear D gene. V lost 6 bases and J lost 6, with 8 bases in between. The germline V gene has CDR1 KGHSH and CDR2 LQKENI. The CDR3 covers 12 residues. Written as DNA, the CDR3 is TGTGCCAGCTCGGGCGTTCCCGGGGAGCTGTTTTTT. It specifies CASSGVPGELFF.

V is TRBV5-1 and J is TRBJ2-1, with 10 bases that match TRBD1. V shed 5 bases and J 4 bases; nucleotides not matched to a gene: 6. Germline values: CDR1 SGHRS, CDR2 YFSETQ. The CDR3 is made up of 15 amino acids. CDR3: CASRKGQGIYNEQFF. The CDR3 nucleotides read TGCGCCAGCAGAAAGGGACAGGGGATATACAATGAGCAGTTCTTC. The whole variable domain, remainder taken from reference TRBV5-1 and TRBJ2-1, is KAGVTQTPRYLIKTRGQQVTLSCSPISGHRSVSWYQQTPGQGLQFLFEYFSETQRNKGNFPGRFSGRQFSNSRSEMNVSTLELGDSALYLCASRKGQGIYNEQFFGPGTRLTVL.

The chain links TRBV5-4 to TRBJ2-7, with D possibly being TRBD1 or TRBD2 (5 bases each). The ends were cut back, 3 bases at V and 4 bases at J, with 17 bases in the middle. Germline V gives CDR1 SGHNT, CDR2 YYREEE (reference sequence). The CDR3 runs 15 residues. Here the CDR3 reads CASSWPGSQTYEQYF. The CDR3 DNA sequence: TGTGCCAGCAGCTGGCCAGGGAGCCAGACTTACGAGCAGTACTTC.

V and J are TRBV7-9 and TRBJ2-3; 7 nucleotides line up with TRBD1. This CDR3 has 18 amino acids. Looked up from germline, CDR1 is SEHNR and CDR2 is FQNEAQ (reference sequence). After removal of 2 bases from V and 5 bases from J, the junction contained 16 bases not matched to a gene. CDR3 sequence: CASSLLNRGQGVEDTQYF. The CDR3 DNA is TGTGCCAGCAGCTTACTGAATAGGGGGCAGGGGGTTGAAGATACGCAGTATTTT.

This chain uses TRBV30 with TRBJ2-3; D is perhaps TRBD1 (6 bases). The CDR3 length is 13 residues. From germline, CDR1 is GTSNPN and CDR2 SVGIG (reference sequence). V was pared by 1 base and J by 5 bases, with 10 bases between. CDR3 sequence: CAWSGQTGDTQYF. As DNA, the CDR3 is TGTGCCTGGAGTGGACAGACAGGAGATACGCAGTATTTT.

V is TRBV2 and J is TRBJ1-6; 9 bases map to TRBD1. The J segment lost 9 bases and the V segment lost 2 bases, leaving 14 bases of the junction unmatched. The CDR3 is 18 residues long. In germline, CDR1 is SNHLY, CDR2 FYNNEI. The CDR3 region is CASSETGTGIPLGSPLHF. The CDR3 DNA reads TGTGCCAGCAGTGAAACCGGGACAGGGATCCCCCTGGGTTCACCCCTCCACTTT.

The chain is built from TRBV5-1 and TRBJ1-1; 9 positions agree with TRBD1. The CDR3 runs to 13 residues. Looked up from germline, CDR1 is SGHRS and CDR2 is YFSETQ. The V and J ends lost 0 bases and 6 bases, in that order; junction bases with no gene match: 0. CDR3 DNA sequence: TGCGCCAGCAGCTTGGGGGACAGGGCTGAAGCTTTCTTT. Its translation: CASSLGDRAEAFF.

The J gene is TRBJ1-2, the V gene TRBV15, with no clear D. Germline lookup yields CDR1 LNHNV and CDR2 YYDKDF (reference sequence). The V end was cut by 5 bases, the J end by 0 bases, with 10 bases between. The CDR3 extends over 14 amino acids. The chain's CDR3 is CATSPGRANYGYTF. The CDR3 bases are TGTGCCACCAGCCCCGGGAGGGCTAACTATGGCTACACCTTC.

The J gene is TRBJ2-2, the V gene TRBV2; TRBD2 aligns across 7 bases. The CDR3 length is 20 residues. The V and J ends lost 6 bases and 3 bases, in that order; junction bases with no gene match: 22. CDR1 SNHLY and CDR2 FYNNEI come from the germline V gene. Here the CDR3 DNA reads TGTGCCAGCAGCCTGAAGTCGGTGAGGGAGGGCCCAAGGGACACCGGGGAGCTGTTTTTT. It codes for CASSLKSVREGPRDTGELFF.

The V gene is TRBV15, the J gene TRBJ1-1; perhaps TRBD1 as D (5 bases). The V and J ends lost 6 bases and 4 bases respectively, with 12 bases between them. CDR1 and CDR2 (germline): LNHNV, YYDKDF (reference sequence). The CDR3 is 13 amino acids. The CDR3 here is CATRAGPSTEAFF. CDR3 DNA: TGTGCCACCAGGGCAGGGCCGAGCACTGAAGCTTTCTTT.

The gene calls are TRBV6-1 and TRBJ1-2, with no clear D. V lost 5 bases and J 2 bases, leaving 15 bases between the germline ends. The CDR3 loop spans 15 amino acids. CDR1 MNHNS and CDR2 SASEGT come from the germline V gene. In DNA form, the CDR3 reads TGTGCCAGCAGTCGGCAGGCGCAGTCCAACTATGGCTACACCTTC. It codes for CASSRQAQSNYGYTF.

This clone was seen only once. The chain employs TRBV16 and TRBJ2-7, with TRBD1 identical over 10 bases. Germline CDR1 is KGHSY and CDR2 is FQNENV. Losses at the gene ends were 0 bases for V and 6 bases for J; bases not matched to a gene: 2. This CDR3 is 14 amino acids long. The CDR3 protein is CASSQSRTGGEQYF. CDR3 sequence (DNA): TGTGCCAGCAGCCAATCGAGGACAGGGGGCGAGCAGTACTTC.

This chain joins TRBV4-1 and TRBJ1-2; 9 bases fit TRBD1. Germline CDR1 reads MGHRA; CDR2 reads YSYEKL. The CDR3 covers 16 residues. Germline trimming cut 4 bases from V and 8 bases from J; bases unmatched to any gene: 14. This chain's CDR3 is CASSPLPGQGVGGYTF. The DNA for the CDR3 is TGCGCCAGCAGCCCCCTCCCGGGACAGGGTGTCGGGGGCTACACCTTC.

The V and J genes are TRBV4-1 and TRBJ2-3; D is perhaps TRBD1 (5 bases). Germline V gives CDR1 MGHRA, CDR2 YSYEKL. With 0 bases removed from V and 5 bases from J, the gap between germline ends came to 12 bases. The CDR3 runs 15 residues. The CDR3 DNA reads as TGCGCCAGCAGCCAAGATGGCAGGGCCGGAGATACGCAGTATTTT. Its protein is CASSQDGRAGDTQYF.